These 10 T cell receptor beta chains originate from one sample sequenced in a study of Ad26.COV2.S vaccination and SARS-CoV-2 variants. The treatment here: approximately 18 received Ad26.COV2.S at low or high dose, single or two shots; several received placebo; per-sample allocation not given. Day 63 following the first vaccine or placebo injection was when the samples were taken. Produced via immunoSEQ multiplex PCR; TCRdb's table is partial and in-frame only. Here the sample spans 400,000 to 500,000 clones, roughly 90% being singletons. Sequences were derived from peripheral blood, sampled in a trial of Ad26.COV2.S vaccine versus placebo. The receptors were sampled from a person aged 18 to 59 who received the Ad26.COV2.S COVID-19 vaccine or a placebo.

The J gene is TRBJ2-5, the V gene TRBV7-9; D is uncertain. The CDR3 runs 15 residues. Germline CDR1 SEHNR, CDR2 FQNEAQ (reference sequence). Trimming cost V 1 base and J 7 bases, with 16 bases left between them. The CDR3: CASSLVSLTPGTQYF. The CDR3 region has the DNA TGTGCCAGCAGCTTAGTCTCCCTCACGCCTGGGACCCAGTACTTC. The full variable domain, in which reference TRBV7-9 and TRBJ2-5 provide the parts outside the CDR3, is DTGVSQNPRHKITKRGQNVTFRCDPISEHNRLYWYRQTLGQGPEFLTYFQNEAQLEKSRLLSDRFSAERPKGSFSTLEIQRTEQGDSAMYLCASSLVSLTPGTQYFGPGTRLLVL.

J is TRBJ2-3 and V is TRBV5-1; a possible D gene is TRBD2 (5 bases). V lost 4 bases and J lost 0, with 15 bases in between. CDR3 length: 16 amino acids. Germline V gene lookup returns CDR1 SGHRS and CDR2 YFSETQ. CDR3 nucleotides: TGCGCCAGCAGCCCAAAAGTAGGACTGAGCACAGATACGCAGTATTTT. Its translation: CASSPKVGLSTDTQYF.

CDR3: CASSGWRGEKLFF. In DNA form, the CDR3 reads TGTGCCAGCAGCGGCTGGAGAGGCGAAAAACTGTTTTTT. This sequence joins TRBV7-2 and TRBJ1-4, with D uncertain. The CDR3 is 13 amino acids. Trimming took 5 bases from V and 8 from J, leaving 12 bases between them. From germline, CDR1 is SGHTA and CDR2 FQGNSA.

This chain joins TRBV4-2 and TRBJ2-3; 14 bases line up with TRBD2. CDR1 is LGHNA and CDR2 is YNFKEQ in the germline V gene. There are 22 residues in the CDR3. The V gene end was trimmed by 3 bases and the J gene end by 4 bases; junction bases not matched to a gene: 21. CDR3 nucleotides: TGTGCCAGCAGCCACCCCCCGGGGGCGGGGGGACTAGCGGGGGAAGGCGCAGATACGCAGTATTTT. Translating it yields CASSHPPGAGGLAGEGADTQYF.

V usage is TRBV7-9 and J usage is TRBJ1-1; D is uncertain. V was cut by 5 bases and J by 0 bases, with 10 bases left in between. The CDR3 length is 14 residues. The germline CDR1 and CDR2 sequences are SEHNR and FQNEAQ (reference sequence). The CDR3 loop is CASSPQTLNTEAFF. The CDR3 region has the DNA TGTGCCAGCAGCCCCCAGACCCTGAACACTGAAGCTTTCTTT.

This clone was counted a few times. The V call is TRBV4-3, the J call TRBJ2-3, with 8 nucleotides matching TRBD2. The germline V gene encodes CDR1 LGHNA and CDR2 YSLEER. J was trimmed by 2 bases and V by 0 bases; bases with no gene match: 7. CDR3 length: 17 residues. The CDR3 DNA reads as TGCGCCAGCAGCCAAGATTTTGCGGGGGGCCCCACAGATACGCAGTATTTT. Amino acids: CASSQDFAGGPTDTQYF.

This clone was counted a single time. The chain uses TRBV18 and TRBJ1-2, with 9 nucleotides matching TRBD1. Per germline, CDR1 KGHSH and CDR2 LQKENI. This CDR3 has 16 residues. After removal of 4 bases from V and 3 bases from J, the junction contained 9 bases not matched to a gene. The CDR3: CASSRDRAPGDYGYTF. CDR3 in DNA: TGTGCCAGCTCACGGGACAGGGCCCCAGGGGACTATGGCTACACCTTC.

The chain couples TRBV7-2 to TRBJ2-7, with D perhaps being TRBD1 or TRBD2 (6 bases each). The CDR3 has 17 amino acids. Per germline, CDR1 SGHTA and CDR2 FQGNSA. Trimming removed 5 bases at V and 0 bases at J, with 20 bases between. In nucleotides, the CDR3 is TGTGCCAGCAGCCCCCTCGTATACGGGGGCACCTCCTACGAGCAGTACTTC. Translated: CASSPLVYGGTSYEQYF.

This rearrangement joins TRBV7-2 to TRBJ1-5; 8 bases line up with TRBD1. Trimming at V came to 1 base and at J to 2 bases, leaving 7 bases not matched to a gene. Germline CDR1 reads SGHTA; CDR2 reads FQGNSA. The CDR3 extends over 17 amino acids. The CDR3 DNA reads as TGTGCCAGCAGCTTAGATGGGACAGGACTAGGCAATCAGCCCCAGCATTTT. Amino acids: CASSLDGTGLGNQPQHF. Full variable domain (remainder filled in from reference TRBV7-2 and TRBJ1-5): GAGVSQSPSNKVTEKGKDVELRCDPISGHTALYWYRQSLGQGLEFLIYFQGNSAPDKSGLPSDRFSAERTGGSVSTLTIQRTQQEDSAVYLCASSLDGTGLGNQPQHFGDGTRLSIL.

The CDR3 DNA follows: TGTGCCAGCAGGAAGGGACCCGGGGAGCTGTTTTTT. It specifies CASRKGPGELFF. The chain carries TRBV28 and TRBJ2-2; D assignment may be TRBD1 or TRBD2 (5 bases each). The CDR3 is made up of 12 amino acids. Trimming took off 6 bases at V and 6 bases at J, with 8 bases between the two ends. Germline V lookup: CDR1 MDHEN, CDR2 SYDVKM.